The clone carrying this T cell receptor (beta chain) was counted many times. What it recognizes is unknown. The data were taken from a study of CD8+CD57+ T cells in acquired aplastic anemia. In the study overall: Sorted cells (CD4+ and CD8+) yielded DNA amounts that averaged approximately 3.2 ug. Reads per healthy sample averaged approximately 10 million (CD4+) and 11.0 million (CD8+). Study conclusions and caveats: Around 29 CD8+ CDR3 sequences were shared between patients and controls. CD8+ Simpson's diversity in patients was not significantly different from that in controls.

The TCR beta profiling, which covered VDJ combination and CDR3 sequence, was carried out using genomic DNA as the template. TCRdb re-called the reads with MiXCR, one entry per CDR3 protein. Among fewer than 100,000 distinct CDR3 sequences listed, approximately 45% were seen once. The CDR3 length is 13 residues. The V segment lost 7 bases and the J segment 4 bases; nucleotides outside the gene matches: 7. Germline CDR1 reads SNHLY; CDR2 reads FYNNEI. The specimen was sorted CD4+, CD8+, or CD8+CD57+ T cells (not recorded which) from PBMCs. The origin of this receptor is a human donor in good health, serving as a control. The J gene is TRBJ2-7, the V gene TRBV2, with 7 bases fitting TRBD2. The CDR3 coding sequence is TGTGCCAGCATGGGGGGGACCATTTACGAGCAGTACTTC. This gives the protein CASMGGTIYEQYF.